The 2 T cell receptor beta chains reported below all come from one sample, sequenced in a study of CD8 T cells in ankylosing spondylitis. TCRdb itself ran the 5' RACE reads through MiXCR, one entry per CDR3 protein. Among about 240,000 distinct CDR3 sequences, roughly 10% were seen once, and the ten largest hold about 3%. Sequencing was carried out using blood, either unsorted or a sorted T cell fraction (not recorded which). These receptors came from a male donor with ankylosing spondylitis or in good health (not recorded which).

This clonotype was detected many times. The CDR3 here is CASSPTVGQEAFF. The CDR3 nucleotides are TGTGCCAGCAGTCCCACCGTGGGTCAAGAAGCTTTCTTT. The chain uses TRBV27 and TRBJ1-1; D gene ambiguous. Trimming cost V 5 bases and J 8 bases, with 15 bases left between them. In germline, CDR1 is MNHEY, CDR2 SMNVEV (reference sequence). The CDR3 is made up of 13 amino acids.

The sample holds many counts of this clonotype. The CDR3 region is CASSGAGTGAVHEQYF. The CDR3 DNA is TGTGCCAGCAGTGGAGCCGGGACAGGGGCCGTCCACGAGCAGTACTTC. The chain links TRBV12-3 or TRBV12-4 to TRBJ2-7; 10 bases map to TRBD1. Unmatched junction bases numbered 12, after V lost 5 bases and J lost 5 bases. The CDR3 spans 16 residues.